Following are 7 T cell receptor beta chains from one sample sequenced in a study of shared clonotypes between healthy human individuals. Profiling relied on immunoSEQ multiplex PCR, and the TCRdb table lists in-frame clones only, not all of them. This table holds millions of clones, approximately 95% found once. The sequencing input was naive CD4+ T cells sorted from blood. The subset: CD45RA+ positively selected. The receptors shown here come from a man aged 18 to 29 in good health.

This sequence joins TRBV18 and TRBJ2-7; 8 positions agree with TRBD2. Germline V gene data show CDR1 as KGHSH and CDR2 as LQKENI. With 4 bases clipped from V and 0 bases from J, the junction kept 29 bases outside the gene matches. The CDR3 totals 23 residues. The CDR3 protein is CASSLAFGGAAFLAGANSYEQYF. The CDR3 nucleotides read TGTGCCAGCTCACTCGCGTTCGGGGGGGCGGCCTTTTTGGCGGGAGCTAACTCCTACGAGCAGTACTTC.

This chain's CDR3 is CASSVDEGNYGYTF. As DNA, the CDR3 is TGTGCCAGCAGCGTAGACGAAGGGAACTATGGCTACACCTTC. The rearrangement uses TRBV9 and TRBJ1-2; D remains ambiguous. V lost 0 bases and J 2 bases, leaving 8 bases between the germline ends. The CDR3 length is 14 residues. Germline CDR1 is SGDLS and CDR2 is YYNGEE.

CDR3 sequence reads: CATSQVKDTQYF. The CDR3 region has the DNA TGTGCCACCAGCCAAGTGAAAGATACGCAGTATTTT. The chain couples TRBV15 to TRBJ2-3; D gene uncertain. The CDR3 loop spans 12 amino acids. V was trimmed by 5 bases and J by 5 bases, leaving 8 bases between them. CDR1 and CDR2 from the germline V gene are LNHNV and YYDKDF (reference sequence).

Regarding this clone: Other DNA sequences in the same sample also yield this CDR3. The CDR3 bases are TGTGCCAGCAGCTTAGGTCAGGGGAGGTACGAGCAGTACTTC. As protein: CASSLGQGRYEQYF. The V call is TRBV7-9, the J call TRBJ2-7; D assignment may be TRBD1 or TRBD2 (6 bases each). Trimming left V 1 base short and J 4 bases short, with 11 bases between. Germline V gives CDR1 SEHNR, CDR2 FQNEAQ (reference sequence). The CDR3 has 14 residues.

V gene TRBV5-1 combines with J gene TRBJ1-5; 7 bases match TRBD1. The CDR3 loop spans 14 amino acids. Germline V CDR1 and CDR2: SGHRS, YFSETQ. With V trimmed by 4 bases and J by 3 bases, 4 bases remained unmatched. In nucleotides, the CDR3 is TGCGCCAGCAGCGCCGGGACAGACAATCAGCCCCAGCATTTT. This sequence encodes CASSAGTDNQPQHF.

This clone was picked up one time. Since a much larger clone is just one base distant, this may be a read error. No conserved phenylalanine or tryptophan ends this CDR3, so it is likely a read error. The chain combines TRBV28 with TRBJ1-5; TRBD1 aligns across 9 bases. The CDR3 is 17 residues long. V lost 0 bases and J lost 4; bases outside the gene matches: 7. Germline lookup yields CDR1 MDHEN and CDR2 SYDVKM. The CDR3 bases are TGTGCCAGCAGTTTATGGGTAACAGGGGGCGTAAATCAGCCCCAGCATCTT. This gives the protein CASSLWVTGGVNQPQHL.

This clone was counted only a few times. The rearrangement uses TRBV2 and TRBJ1-6; D is unclear. Germline values: CDR1 SNHLY, CDR2 FYNNEI. The CDR3 is 11 amino acids. The V gene lost 6 bases and the J gene lost 6 bases, with 3 bases spanning the gap. CDR3 sequence reads: CASSLNSPLHF. CDR3 bases: TGTGCCAGCAGCCTTAATTCACCCCTCCACTTT.